The TCR beta chain under discussion was sequenced for a study of T cell responses to AZD1222 COVID-19 vaccine (dated by TCRdb to the early 2020s). In terms of the full investigation: A total of about 230 trial participants underwent TCR sequencing, of whom approximately 210 received two doses of AZD1222 and some 25 received two doses of the MenACWY control vaccine. Enrollment into the trials was organized by age into subgroups of 18-55, 56-69 and 70-plus years, and those subgroups contained roughly 150, 30 and 60 TCR-sequenced participants, respectively.

Points on this clone: No cognate antigen has been identified for it. No base quality values were provided; no much bigger clone lies one nucleotide off.

The CDR3 regions of human TCRbeta chains were analyzed by immunosequencing. The original methods were these. TCRs in the repertoires were matched against a reference library of SARS-CoV-2-specific TCRs that had been generated with the MIRA antigen-specificity platform. Breadth meant the fraction of unique TCRs that were SARS-CoV-2-associated, whereas depth meant the fraction of total T cells that were SARS-CoV-2-associated. Using the MIRA data, each spike-specific TCR was assigned both to the spike region to which the TCR was reactive and to a CD4 or CD8 class. Log10-transformed breadth and depth values were compared by one-way ANOVA with Sidak's multiple comparisons tests. This immuneACCESS table, as held by TCRdb, lists in-frame sequences with V and J called but not all clones. Of the missing ones, under half trace to an unresolved V gene in checked studies; the others have no known cause. V, J and clone size derive from that table, while D and trimming were established from the DNA sequence. This sample has under 200,000 clones in its table, and just over 90% of those were observed once. The ten largest clonotypes hold about 4.5% of the sample.

This specimen's time point label, per the study, means: baseline before first vaccination. This specimen's treatment or condition label, per the study, means: meningococcal conjugate vaccine given as trial control. The vaccinee samples were drawn from two UK trials, COV001 and COV002, one of which was a single-blind randomized controlled phase 2/3 trial testing AZD1222 (ChAdOx1 nCoV-19) in healthy adults. For TCRbeta chain sequencing, PBMC samples were collected from trial participants at day 0 and at day 28 after the second dose. General conclusions and limits of the study: Conclusions about previously exposed vaccinees were limited because only six AZD1222 recipients were SARS-CoV-2 seropositive at baseline. Spike-specific TCR breadth and depth rose significantly after two AZD1222 doses compared with day 0 and with MenACWY recipients. Because no day 14 peak-response samples were available, the repertoires could be characterized only after the peak T cell response. Reportedly, almost half of the unique spike-specific TCRs recognized epitopes lying outside the regions that are mutated in the B.1.351 and B.1.1.7 variants. The 56-69-year group was small, and its depth increase did not reach significance, likely because of low power. Participants were mostly white British and included more females than males, and it was suggested by the authors that clonal diversity may have been underestimated. The whole spike protein was spanned by vaccine-associated CD4 TCRs, and dominant responses were seen in regions 160-218 and 743-854.

The germline V gene (reference sequence) sets CDR1 to PRHDT and CDR2 to FYEKMQ. Trimmed from V: 4 bases; trimmed from J: 7 bases; junction bases lacking a gene match: 7. Inclusive of the bounding cysteine and phenylalanine, the CDR3 is 15 residues long. Left in the record is the CDR3 DNA by itself, 45 bases read in frame from the first base. The starting material was peripheral blood, obtained on day 0 of MenACWY control vaccination. The TCR sequence derives from an adult in good health. In this chain, TRBV13 is recombined with TRBJ1-6, with 7 middle bases fitting TRBD1. The CDR3 here reads CASSYRQGENSPLHF. The nucleotide sequence is given as TGTGCCAGCAGCTATCGACAGGGAGAAAATTCACCCCTCCACTTT.